The clone carrying this TCR beta chain was detected once. Antigen unknown. This entry comes from a study of early stage breast cancer tumors. Study-wide results and caveats: Compared with adjacent normal breast, tumors showed roughly 2.5-fold denser, more clonal T cells. In about 90% of the 16 patients, blood comparison separated tumor from normal breast.

This table comes from immunoSEQ multiplex PCR, and its TCRdb copy is limited to in-frame clones, with some not included. The sample holds some 48,000 clones, roughly 80% seen once. The sequenced sample consisted of blood. This receptor was taken from a person aged 50 to 59 with breast cancer.

CDR3 loop: CASSPPHGKAFF. The DNA of the CDR3 is TGTGCCAGTAGCCCACCGCACGGGAAAGCTTTCTTT. V and J are TRBV19 and TRBJ1-1; D remains ambiguous. Trimming removed 6 bases at V and 9 bases at J, with 14 bases between. The CDR3 is 12 amino acids. Germline CDR1 reads LNHDA; CDR2 reads SQIVND (reference sequence).